Below, 2 T cell receptor beta chains from the same sample are listed, as sequenced in a study of OX40 agonist ivuxolimab in advanced cancers. The library relied on the immunoSEQ multiplex PCR assay. Held by TCRdb, this immuneACCESS table contains in-frame sequences only and omits some clones. Under half of the omission traces to an unresolved V gene where checked; the cause of the rest is unknown. The sample has 15,000 to 20,000 clones on record, more than 60% of them singletons. 30% to 40% of the sample belongs to the ten largest clones. Sequencing was performed on CD4+ or CD8+ T cells sorted from blood, taken in a trial of the OX40 agonist ivuxolimab. These receptors were taken from an adult with an advanced solid tumor such as melanoma, head and neck, liver or kidney cancer.

This rearrangement joins TRBV27 to TRBJ1-5; 7 bases agree with TRBD1. With V trimmed by 6 bases and J by 5 bases, 4 bases remained unmatched. This CDR3 has 13 amino acids. The V gene's germline CDR1 is MNHEY and CDR2 SMNVEV (reference sequence). The CDR3 DNA reads as TGTGCCAGCAGCGGACAGGCTCATCAGCCCCAGCATTTT. The encoded protein is CASSGQAHQPQHF.

By proportion, this clone is medium-sized. The V gene is TRBV27, the J gene TRBJ1-3; TRBD1 might be the D (6 bases). This CDR3 spans 13 amino acids. V gave up 4 bases and J gave up 8 bases, with 12 bases separating them. The germline V gene has CDR1 MNHEY and CDR2 SMNVEV (reference sequence). The CDR3 DNA follows: TGTGCCAGCAGTTCCCTGGACAGTTACACCATATATTTT. This translates into CASSSLDSYTIYF.